A selection of T cell receptor beta chains follows, all from one sample in a study of T cell repertoires in cytomegalovirus infection. For these receptors, no antigen is known. One entry per CDR3 protein results from TCRdb running MiXCR on the reads. The sample has roughly 60,000 distinct CDR3 sequences, 25% to 40% seen once. Sequencing was done on a sample of PBMCs, sequenced either directly or after in vitro stimulation (not recorded which). These receptors were taken from a human donor in good health (CMV status not recorded). Some clones in this sample may be carry-over from other donors' samples. Both conserved end residues are part of each CDR3. The D gene is left open where the match is weak. Clone size is stated in some rows and not others, as once, few, many or a class when expanded.

TRBV5-4	18	TRBD2	once	TRBJ2-1	CASSLTRFSGGRGDEQFF	TGTGCCAGCAGCTTGACTCGCTTCTCTGGCGGGAGGGGGGATGAGCAGTTCTTC
TRBV19	13	NA	NA	TRBJ2-1	CASSMSGFNEQFF	TGTGCCAGTAGTATGAGTGGATTCAATGAGCAGTTCTTC
TRBV7-8	14	NA	many	TRBJ2-6	CASTPNSGANVLTF	TGTGCCAGCACCCCAAACTCTGGGGCCAACGTCCTGACTTTC
TRBV7-2	12	NA	many	TRBJ1-1	CASSYDRTEAFF	TGTGCCAGCAGCTACGACAGGACTGAAGCTTTCTTT
TRBV5-5	14	NA	once	TRBJ2-3	CASSLWQDKDTQYF	TGTGCCAGCAGCTTGTGGCAGGACAAAGATACGCAGTATTTT
TRBV11-2	19	NA	many	TRBJ2-3	CASSLDDWGLAQGTDTQYF	TGTGCCAGCAGCTTAGACGACTGGGGGCTAGCGCAGGGCACAGATACGCAGTATTTT
TRBV4-2	18	NA	few	TRBJ1-6	CASSHLPRRGRLNSPLHF	TGTGCCAGCAGCCATCTCCCCCGGCGAGGGAGACTTAATTCACCCCTCCACTTT
TRBV5-1	15	NA	NA	TRBJ2-7	CASSPEHPWPYEQYF	TGCGCCAGCAGCCCAGAACATCCCTGGCCCTACGAGCAGTACTTC
TRBV20-1	15	NA	few	TRBJ1-5	CSAREPGTYNQPQHF	TGCAGTGCTAGAGAGCCTGGGACCTACAATCAGCCCCAGCATTTT
TRBV30	14	NA	NA	TRBJ2-4	CACQAGASAAIQYF	TGTGCCTGCCAGGCGGGGGCAAGTGCGGCCATTCAGTACTTC
TRBV6-5	15	NA	NA	TRBJ2-7	CASRPRWASTYEQYF	TGTGCCAGCAGACCCCGGTGGGCATCAACCTACGAGCAGTACTTC
TRBV12-3/TRBV12-4	16	NA	NA	TRBJ2-1	CASSWAIGRSYNEQFF	TGTGCCAGCAGTTGGGCGATCGGAAGGTCCTACAATGAGCAGTTCTTC
TRBV27	15	NA	few	TRBJ2-1	CASGKVGRPYNEQFF	TGTGCCAGCGGGAAGGTCGGTCGGCCCTACAATGAGCAGTTCTTC
TRBV7-9	15	NA	NA	TRBJ2-5	CASSVRDGIQETQYF	TGTGCCAGCAGCGTAAGGGACGGAATCCAAGAGACCCAGTACTTC
TRBV14	13	NA	NA	TRBJ1-2	CASSPDGNYGYTF	TGTGCCAGCAGCCCGGACGGAAACTATGGCTACACCTTC
TRBV20-1	12	NA	NA	TRBJ2-1	CSAQGPRNEQFF	TGCAGTGCCCAGGGACCTCGCAATGAGCAGTTCTTC
TRBV7-2	15	TRBD2	NA	TRBJ2-2	CASSLGLAGTGELFF	TGTGCCAGCAGCTTAGGACTAGCGGGGACCGGGGAGCTGTTTTTT
TRBV12-5	15	TRBD1	NA	TRBJ1-2	CASGRPGQGSHGYTF	TGTGCTAGTGGTCGCCCCGGACAGGGGTCCCATGGCTACACCTTC
TRBV11-2	15	TRBD1	NA	TRBJ1-5	CASSLRGQSNQPQHF	TGTGCCAGCAGCTTAAGGGGGCAGAGCAATCAGCCCCAGCATTTT
TRBV6-1	12	NA	NA	TRBJ2-3	CASSEQSSTQYF	TGTGCCAGCAGTGAACAGTCCTCTACGCAGTATTTT
TRBV4-3	17	TRBD1	many	TRBJ2-3	CASSQTLTGALTDTQYF	TGCGCCAGCAGCCAAACACTGACAGGGGCCCTCACAGATACGCAGTATTTT
TRBV12-3/TRBV12-4	11	NA	many	TRBJ2-3	CASSRGGTQYF	TGTGCCAGCAGCCGGGGAGGTACGCAGTATTTT
TRBV2	15	TRBD1	NA	TRBJ1-1	CASSEMTGGYTEAFF	TGTGCCAGCAGTGAGATGACAGGGGGCTACACTGAAGCTTTCTTT
TRBV12-3/TRBV12-4	13	NA	NA	TRBJ2-1	CASSLLVYNEQFF	TGTGCCAGCAGTTTACTAGTTTACAATGAGCAGTTCTTC
TRBV9	15	NA	NA	TRBJ2-1	CASSALEGWGNEQFF	TGTGCCAGCAGCGCCCTTGAGGGATGGGGCAATGAGCAGTTCTTC
TRBV12-3/TRBV12-4	14	TRBD2	NA	TRBJ2-1	CASLAGSSYNEQFF	TGTGCCAGCCTAGCGGGCAGCTCCTACAATGAGCAGTTCTTC
TRBV7-9	16	NA	NA	TRBJ2-3	CASLPLTGPSQGTQYF	TGTGCCAGCTTACCCCTTACAGGCCCCAGTCAGGGTACGCAGTATTTT
TRBV7-2	19	NA	many	TRBJ2-3	CASSYADRVGALGTDTQYF	TGTGCCAGCAGTTACGCCGATAGGGTGGGGGCTCTGGGCACAGATACGCAGTATTTT
TRBV7-8	11	NA	few	TRBJ1-1	CASRAVTEAFF	TGTGCCAGCAGGGCAGTAACTGAAGCTTTCTTT
TRBV6-2/TRBV6-3	14	NA	NA	TRBJ2-7	CASSDTGISYEQYF	TGTGCCAGCAGTGATACAGGTATCTCCTACGAGCAGTACTTC
TRBV6-2/TRBV6-3	14	NA	NA	TRBJ2-5	CASSYRGGGETQYF	TGTGCCAGCAGTTACAGGGGAGGAGGCGAGACCCAGTACTTC
TRBV7-6	15	NA	few	TRBJ2-3	CASSLDGSGTDTQYF	TGTGCCAGCAGCTTAGACGGGAGCGGGACAGATACGCAGTATTTT
TRBV7-2	14	NA	many	TRBJ1-6	CASSFLPNNSPLHF	TGTGCCAGCAGCTTTCTCCCTAATAATTCACCCCTCCACTTT
TRBV28	13	NA	NA	TRBJ2-3	CASRSSGTDTQYF	TGTGCCAGCAGGAGTAGCGGCACAGATACGCAGTATTTT
TRBV7-9	16	TRBD2	NA	TRBJ2-1	CASSRSGGLSYNEQFF	TGTGCCAGCAGCCGAAGCGGGGGTCTCTCCTACAATGAGCAGTTCTTC
TRBV2	14	TRBD2	NA	TRBJ2-3	CARRLAGGADTQYF	TGTGCCAGAAGACTAGCGGGGGGTGCGGATACGCAGTATTTT
TRBV7-2	13	NA	many	TRBJ1-5	CASSLRGHQPQHF	TGTGCCAGCAGCTTACGTGGGCATCAGCCCCAGCATTTT
TRBV3-1	15	TRBD1	NA	TRBJ1-6	CASSRQGAYNSPLHF	TGTGCCAGCAGCCGGCAGGGGGCCTATAATTCACCCCTCCACTTT
TRBV5-4	14	NA	few	TRBJ1-1	CASSLGELNTEAFF	TGTGCCAGCAGCTTAGGGGAGCTCAACACTGAAGCTTTCTTT
TRBV27	18	NA	few	TRBJ1-5	CASSTRRERTGINQPQHF	TGTGCCAGCAGCACCAGGAGGGAGCGGACGGGAATCAATCAGCCCCAGCATTTT
TRBV6-2/TRBV6-3	15	TRBD2	few	TRBJ2-1	CASSHRTSGRGEQFF	TGTGCCAGCAGTCACCGGACTAGCGGGCGGGGTGAGCAGTTCTTC
TRBV20-1	12	NA	NA	TRBJ1-2	CSPAWGRYGYTF	TGCAGCCCGGCGTGGGGTCGCTATGGCTACACCTTC
TRBV3-1	18	TRBD2	many	TRBJ2-3	CASSQLDTSGGASDTQYF	TGTGCCAGCAGCCAACTAGATACTAGCGGGGGGGCTTCAGATACGCAGTATTTT
TRBV6-5	14	NA	NA	TRBJ2-7	CASSRDRKAYEQYF	TGTGCCAGCAGCCGAGACAGGAAGGCCTACGAGCAGTACTTC
TRBV11-3	16	TRBD2	few	TRBJ2-7	CASSSPPLAGLYEQYF	TGTGCCAGCAGCTCCCCCCCCCTAGCGGGACTATACGAGCAGTACTTC
TRBV7-4	15	NA	once	TRBJ2-2	CASSLEGFSTGELFF	TGTGCCAGCAGCTTAGAAGGGTTTAGCACCGGGGAGCTGTTTTTT
TRBV20-1	14	NA	NA	TRBJ2-5	CSARPPGGGETQYF	TGCAGTGCTAGACCCCCAGGGGGAGGCGAGACCCAGTACTTC
TRBV11-3	14	NA	few	TRBJ2-2	CASSFDSGTGELFF	TGTGCCAGCAGCTTCGATAGCGGTACCGGGGAGCTGTTTTTT